Following are 30 T cell receptor beta chains from one sample sequenced in a study of blood T cell repertoires in COVID-19. The assay was immunoSEQ multiplex PCR, and TCRdb's table has in-frame clones only and misses some. The table records approximately 89,000 clones, less than 85% of them present only once. Sequences were obtained from peripheral blood. All receptors derive from an elderly woman with acute or convalescent COVID-19.

This chain connects TRBV4-1 to TRBJ2-7, with a weak D call TRBD1 (6 bases). CDR1 is MGHRA, CDR2 YSYEKL, per germline. V lost 6 bases and J 0 bases, leaving 12 bases between the germline ends. The CDR3 spans 14 residues. This CDR3 is CASRPQGSSYEQYF. The CDR3 DNA reads TGCGCCAGCAGGCCACAGGGAAGCTCCTACGAGCAGTACTTC.

This sequence joins TRBV19 and TRBJ1-1, with a tentative D call TRBD1 (6 bases). The V gene lost 10 bases and the J gene lost 0 bases, with 21 bases spanning the gap. Looked up from germline, CDR1 is LNHDA and CDR2 is SQIVND (reference sequence). This CDR3 is built from 16 residues. The CDR3 DNA sequence: TGTGCCACCCATGGGGGCCCCGGAGAAATGAACACTGAAGCTTTCTTT. It specifies CATHGGPGEMNTEAFF.

This chain connects TRBV19 to TRBJ1-2; TRBD1 matches 9 bases. CDR3 length: 16 residues. With 5 bases clipped from V and 3 bases from J, the junction kept 10 bases outside the gene matches. Germline lookup yields CDR1 LNHDA and CDR2 SQIVND (reference sequence). CDR3 DNA sequence: TGTGCCAGTAGTCGAGAGGACAGGGGCCCCTACTATGGCTACACCTTC. The encoded protein is CASSREDRGPYYGYTF.

This clone was observed a handful of times. The chain carries TRBV6-5 and TRBJ2-7, with D perhaps TRBD1 (6 bases). The germline V and J ends were trimmed by 2 bases and 1 base, with 12 bases remaining between them. Germline CDR1 is MNHEY and CDR2 is SVGAGI. The CDR3 is 15 amino acids. In nucleotides, the CDR3 is TGTGCCAGCAGTTACCTAGGACAGTATTCCTACGAGCAGTACTTC. Translating it yields CASSYLGQYSYEQYF.

The chain carries TRBV6-5 and TRBJ1-5; maybe TRBD1 (5 bases). The CDR3 is 12 amino acids. V was shortened by 6 bases and J by 9 bases, with 12 bases between the two germline ends. The germline CDR1 and CDR2 sequences are MNHEY and SVGAGI. The CDR3 DNA is TGTGCCAGCAGCCTGGGACTTCGGCCCCAGCATTTT. It encodes CASSLGLRPQHF.

The rearrangement joins TRBV6-5 to TRBJ2-4; 11 bases agree with TRBD2. Per germline, CDR1 MNHEY and CDR2 SVGAGI. The ends lost 6 bases at V and 6 bases at J; junction bases unmatched: 4. CDR3 length equals 14 residues. CDR3 amino acids: CASSATSGGNIQYF. CDR3 DNA sequence: TGTGCCAGCAGCGCAACTAGCGGGGGAAACATTCAGTACTTC.

The chain uses TRBV27 and TRBJ1-2, with D perhaps TRBD1 (6 bases). The germline V gene encodes CDR1 MNHEY and CDR2 SMNVEV (reference sequence). Trimming removed 0 bases at V and 6 bases at J, with 14 bases between. The CDR3 length is 15 residues. Written as DNA, the CDR3 is TGTGCCAGCAGTTTATCGAGTCAGGGGAGGGATGGCTACACCTTC. Amino acid sequence: CASSLSSQGRDGYTF.

This clone has a handful of counts. The gene calls are TRBV5-4 and TRBJ1-2; 7 nucleotides match TRBD1. The CDR3 covers 13 residues. Germline trimming cut 9 bases from V and 6 bases from J; bases unmatched to any gene: 11. Germline-derived CDR1 and CDR2 are SGHNT and YYREEE (reference sequence). In nucleotides, the CDR3 is TGTGCCACCGATGACAGGGAAGTTAATGGCTACACCTTC. Protein sequence: CATDDREVNGYTF.

The chain links TRBV18 to TRBJ1-2; a weak D match, TRBD1 (5 bases). V was clipped by 0 bases and J by 5 bases, with 10 bases between them. The CDR3 has 14 amino acids. Germline-derived CDR1 and CDR2 are KGHSH and LQKENI. DNA for the CDR3: TGTGCCAGCTCACCACCTTCAGGGACTTATGGCTACACCTTC. It codes for CASSPPSGTYGYTF.

The V and J genes are TRBV5-1 and TRBJ1-2; D gene uncertain. V was shortened by 0 bases and J by 2 bases, with 11 bases between the two germline ends. Per the germline V gene, CDR1 is SGHRS and CDR2 is YFSETQ. CDR3 size: 15 residues. The CDR3 here is CASSLGSTINYGYTF. Written as DNA, the CDR3 is TGCGCCAGCAGCTTGGGGTCCACAATCAACTATGGCTACACCTTC.

The rearrangement uses TRBV19 and TRBJ2-1, with 14 bases matching TRBD2. From germline, CDR1 is LNHDA and CDR2 SQIVND (reference sequence). J lost 6 bases, V lost 6 bases, and 4 bases had no gene match. The CDR3 extends over 15 amino acids. The CDR3 nucleotides read TGTGCCAGTAGACTGACTAGCGGGAGGGCCAATGAGCAGTTCTTC. Translation: CASRLTSGRANEQFF.

The chain couples TRBV7-9 to TRBJ2-1; 7 nucleotides agree with TRBD2. J was trimmed by 9 bases and V by 4 bases; bases with no gene match: 12. The V gene's germline CDR1 is SEHNR and CDR2 FQNEAQ (reference sequence). CDR3 length: 15 residues. CDR3 bases: TGTGCCAGCAGCTGGAGCGCGGGAGCGGTTGGTGAGCAGTTCTTC. It is translated as CASSWSAGAVGEQFF.

V gene TRBV24-1 combines with J gene TRBJ1-2; TRBD1 agrees at 8 bases. CDR1 is KGHDR and CDR2 is SFDVKD in the germline V gene. CDR3 length: 14 amino acids. The V gene end was trimmed by 5 bases and the J gene end by 3 bases; junction bases not matched to a gene: 4. CDR3 nucleotides: TGTGCCACCAGTGCCTCGGACAGGGACTATGGCTACACCTTC. Its translation: CATSASDRDYGYTF.

The chain links TRBV12-3 or TRBV12-4 to TRBJ2-7; 11 positions agree with TRBD1. This CDR3 spans 12 amino acids. Unmatched junction bases numbered 7, after V lost 5 bases and J lost 13 bases. This CDR3 reads CASSTGTGGTYF. The DNA for the CDR3 is TGTGCCAGCAGTACGGGGACAGGGGGGACTTACTTC.

This chain joins TRBV5-4 and TRBJ2-1; 8 nucleotides line up with TRBD2. The germline gives CDR1 SGHNT, CDR2 YYREEE (reference sequence). Trimming cost V 0 bases and J 8 bases; bases outside gene matches: 7. The CDR3 spans 15 residues. CDR3 region: CASSLESGSRYEQFF. CDR3 nucleotide sequence: TGTGCCAGCAGCTTGGAAAGCGGGAGTCGCTATGAGCAGTTCTTC.

The sample holds a few counts of this clone. The J gene is TRBJ2-1, the V gene TRBV6-5, with D possibly being TRBD2 (7 bases). V lost 0 bases and J lost 7, with 16 bases in between. Germline values: CDR1 MNHEY, CDR2 SVGAGI. The CDR3 consists of 16 residues. The CDR3 coding sequence is TGTGCCAGCAGTTACTCGGCGGGGGCTCTTACGAATGAGCAGTTCTTC. It yields the protein CASSYSAGALTNEQFF.

The gene calls are TRBV7-3 and TRBJ1-1; no clear D gene. The V and J ends lost 2 bases and 3 bases respectively, with 10 bases between them. This CDR3 spans 14 amino acids. The V gene's germline CDR1 is SGHTA and CDR2 FQGTGA. The CDR3 loop is CASSLVGGDTEAFF. The CDR3 DNA follows: TGTGCCAGCAGCTTAGTGGGCGGGGACACTGAAGCTTTCTTT.

This clone has at least ten counts. The chain links TRBV6-4 to TRBJ2-1, with TRBD2 identical over 10 bases. The J segment lost 6 bases and the V segment lost 3 bases, leaving 8 bases of the junction unmatched. Germline values: CDR1 MRHNA, CDR2 SNTAGT. The CDR3 sequence is 16 residues long. In DNA form, the CDR3 reads TGTGCCAGCAGTGAATTAGCGGGGGGCGGCCTCAATGAGCAGTTCTTC. Its protein product is CASSELAGGGLNEQFF.

This clone has just a few counts. This chain joins TRBV10-1 and TRBJ2-5; D might be TRBD2 (6 bases). Germline CDR1 WNHNN, CDR2 SYGVQD (reference sequence). This CDR3 comprises 17 residues. The V end was cut by 2 bases, the J end by 0 bases, with 16 bases between. CDR3 sequence: CASSEGGLTRYQETQYF. In nucleotides, the CDR3 is TGCGCCAGCAGTGAGGGTGGACTAACCAGATACCAAGAGACCCAGTACTTC.

The chain combines TRBV29-1 with TRBJ2-3; D possibly corresponds to TRBD2 (6 bases). Germline assignment: CDR1 SQVTM and CDR2 ANQGSEA. The CDR3 extends over 15 amino acids. The ends were cut back, 4 bases at V and 4 bases at J, with 18 bases in the middle. CDR3 sequence (DNA): TGCAGCGTTGGGAGGGGTCGAACTCGGGCAGATACGCAGTATTTT. Encoded protein: CSVGRGRTRADTQYF.

The CDR3 spells CATSSRTGSYEQYF. CDR3 nucleotides: TGTGCCACCAGCAGTCGGACGGGAAGCTACGAGCAGTACTTC. This chain uses TRBV15 with TRBJ2-7; D perhaps matches TRBD2 (5 bases). Trimming stripped 3 bases from V and 3 bases from J, with 12 bases between. The germline CDR1 and CDR2 sequences are LNHNV and YYDKDF (reference sequence). CDR3 length equals 14 residues.

The rearrangement uses TRBV2 and TRBJ1-5, with 10 bases aligning to TRBD1. The CDR3 spans 16 residues. V lost 6 bases, J lost 2 bases, and 7 bases stayed unmatched. From germline, CDR1 is SNHLY and CDR2 FYNNEI. The CDR3 DNA reads TGTGCCAGCAGCCCTACCGGGACAGGGGGCAATCAGCCCCAGCATTTT. As protein: CASSPTGTGGNQPQHF.

This sequence joins TRBV30 and TRBJ2-7; 9 nucleotides align to TRBD1. The ends lost 3 bases at V and 5 bases at J; junction bases unmatched: 8. Germline CDR1 and CDR2: GTSNPN and SVGIG (reference sequence). The CDR3 loop spans 14 amino acids. In nucleotides, the CDR3 is TGTGCCTGGAGGGGGGACAGGGTGAGGAACGAGCAGTACTTC. This translates into CAWRGDRVRNEQYF.

The V call is TRBV2, the J call TRBJ2-2; 9 nucleotides line up with TRBD1. The trim removed 5 bases at V and 4 bases at J, leaving 8 bases unmatched. Germline CDR1 and CDR2: SNHLY and FYNNEI. There are 16 residues in the CDR3. The CDR3 loop reads CASSNPGQGITGELFF. Here the CDR3 DNA reads TGTGCCAGCAGTAATCCGGGACAGGGTATCACCGGGGAGCTGTTTTTT. Full variable domain (rest looked up from reference TRBV2 and TRBJ2-2): EPEVTQTPSHQVTQMGQEVILRCVPISNHLYFYWYRQILGQKVEFLVSFYNNEISEKSEIFDDQFSVERPDGSNFTLKIRSTKLEDSAMYFCASSNPGQGITGELFFGEGSRLTVL.

This clone was observed a handful of times. This chain uses TRBV10-2 with TRBJ1-1; D is unclear. Germline V CDR1 and CDR2: WSHSY, SAAADI. V lost 7 bases to trimming and J lost 1 base, with 13 bases between them. CDR3 length: 14 amino acids. CDR3 protein: CASIDPAGNTEAFF. The CDR3 DNA is TGCGCCAGCATAGATCCGGCAGGGAACACTGAAGCTTTCTTT.

V gene TRBV12-3 or TRBV12-4 combines with J gene TRBJ1-3; maybe TRBD1 (6 bases). V shed 6 bases and J shed 9 bases, with 9 bases lying between them. The CDR3 is 11 amino acids. The CDR3 DNA reads as TGTGCCAGCAGCCCCAGGGGCACCATATATTTT. Translating it yields CASSPRGTIYF.

This chain uses TRBV6-5 with TRBJ2-7; D is possibly TRBD2 (7 bases). CDR3 length: 14 amino acids. V was cut by 8 bases and J by 4 bases, with 18 bases left in between. The germline V gene has CDR1 MNHEY and CDR2 SVGAGI. The CDR3 sequence is CASLGGLQRYEQYF. CDR3 bases: TGTGCCAGCCTGGGGGGGCTCCAAAGATACGAGCAGTACTTC.

This chain joins TRBV6-5 and TRBJ2-3; tentatively, D is TRBD1 (6 bases). V was shortened by 8 bases and J by 4 bases, with 10 bases between the two germline ends. The CDR3 contains 12 residues. From germline, CDR1 is MNHEY and CDR2 SVGAGI. CDR3 sequence (DNA): TGTGCCAGCGGACAGAGGGCAGATACGCAGTATTTT. Its translation is CASGQRADTQYF.

The chain recombines TRBV29-1 with TRBJ2-3; TRBD2 agrees at 9 bases. This CDR3 has 15 amino acids. The trim removed 4 bases at V and 4 bases at J, leaving 9 bases unmatched. CDR1 and CDR2 (germline): SQVTM, ANQGSEA. The CDR3 here is CSVGGLSGSSDTQYF. CDR3 coding DNA: TGCAGCGTTGGGGGCCTTAGCGGGAGTTCAGATACGCAGTATTTT.

The chain is built from TRBV7-2 and TRBJ2-7; 12 positions match TRBD2. The length of the CDR3 is 19 residues. V lost 3 bases to trimming and J lost 2 bases; unmatched junction nucleotides: 14. CDR1 and CDR2 from the germline V gene are SGHTA and FQGNSA. This CDR3 reads CASSFSTGAGLAGTYEQYF. DNA of the CDR3: TGTGCCAGCAGCTTCTCGACAGGGGCGGGACTAGCGGGCACCTACGAGCAGTACTTC.